The clone carrying this T cell receptor (beta chain) was observed once. Its antigen is unknown. A junction boundary mismatches the germline segment, possibly from a read error. Without any cell sorting, roughly 18-30 mg of bulk tissue yielded co-extracted RNA and DNA. Among the patients, all had chronic HBV infection and none had been treated. Each sampled tumor had five separate regions taken from it. These data belong to a study of tumor-infiltrating lymphocytes in primary liver carcinoma. About the research overall: Patients comprised men and women whose ages fell between 30 and 69 years. Overall study results and limits: With p = 0.039, the top-250-clone fraction in tumors significantly exceeded that in blood.

CDR1 is SQVTM and CDR2 is ANQGSEA in the germline V gene. This CDR3 region has 15 residues. The template, about 540 ng total RNA, yielded TCR beta cDNA made with a constant-region primer. Libraries covering TCR beta were generated through three nested multiplex PCR rounds (using a slightly modified ARM-PCR). The study ran its first two PCR rounds for approximately 10 cycles each, using TRBV1-TRBV30 forward primers and a C-beta reverse primer. TCRdb analysed the multiplex PCR reads with MiXCR anew, one entry per CDR3 protein. The sample gives approximately 110,000 distinct CDR3 sequences, 64% of which show up once; 8.4% is in the top ten.

Specimen: liver tumor tissue from sampling region 3. Regarding subset: tumor region T3, left-lateral pole. The chain uses TRBV29-1 and TRBJ1-1, with 8 bases aligning to TRBD1. The source of this sequence is a woman aged 55-69 years with primary liver carcinoma and hepatitis B virus infection. The CDR3 spells CSVEGQGLTNIEAFF. CDR3 bases: TGCAGCGTTGAAGGACAGGGGCTGACCAACATTGAAGCTTTCTTT.